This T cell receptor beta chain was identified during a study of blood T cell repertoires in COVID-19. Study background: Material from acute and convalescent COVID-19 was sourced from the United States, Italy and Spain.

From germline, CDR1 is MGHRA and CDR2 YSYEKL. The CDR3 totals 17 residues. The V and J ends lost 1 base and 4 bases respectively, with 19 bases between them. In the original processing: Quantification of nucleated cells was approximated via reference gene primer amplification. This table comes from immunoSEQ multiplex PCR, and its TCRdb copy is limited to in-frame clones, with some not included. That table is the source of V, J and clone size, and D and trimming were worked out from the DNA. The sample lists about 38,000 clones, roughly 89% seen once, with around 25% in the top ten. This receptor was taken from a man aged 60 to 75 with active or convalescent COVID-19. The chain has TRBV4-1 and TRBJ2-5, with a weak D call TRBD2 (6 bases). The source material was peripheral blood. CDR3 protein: CASSQGFVGRYGETQYF. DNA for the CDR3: TGCGCCAGCAGCCAAGGGTTCGTAGGGAGGTATGGAGAGACCCAGTACTTC.